The entry below gives a single T cell receptor beta chain sequence along with its context. Its antigen is undetermined. The data are from a study of vaccination effects on CD4 cells after COVID-19. The germline gives CDR1 WSHSY, CDR2 SAAADI. Losses at the gene ends were 6 bases for V and 9 bases for J; bases not matched to a gene: 13. The CDR3 is made up of 14 amino acids. TCRdb's table, derived via immunoSEQ multiplex PCR, lists solely in-frame clones and lacks some. Altogether around 62,000 clones are present, 74% being singletons, with the ten largest covering 2% to 2.5%. Upon completion of around ten days in culture, CD4+ T cells were isolated. Each participant received a vaccine that was either BNT162b2 or mRNA-1273, given as two doses.

The chain recombines TRBV10-2 with TRBJ2-7; 8 bases are a match to TRBD2. The sequence was collected from a human donor who received a COVID-19 vaccine. Sequencing was performed on CD4+ T cells from PBMCs cultured without peptide, taken after COVID-19 vaccination. DNA of the CDR3: TGCGCCAGCAGCGCTACTAGCGGACCCCTTCGGCAGTACGTC. Amino acid sequence: CASSATSGPLRQYV.